This T cell receptor (beta chain) was sequenced in a study of OX40 agonist ivuxolimab in advanced cancers. Clones were read by immunoSEQ multiplex PCR, and TCRdb kept only the in-frame ones, dropping some. The data show almost 80,000 clones, around nine tenths seen once. The germline V gene encodes CDR1 ENHRY and CDR2 SYGVKD. This CDR3 region has 16 residues. Germline trimming cut 0 bases from V and 4 bases from J; bases unmatched to any gene: 6. Source: CD4+ or CD8+ T cells sorted from blood, taken in a trial of the OX40 agonist ivuxolimab. The clonotype comes from an adult with an advanced solid tumor such as melanoma, head and neck, liver or kidney cancer. The genes are TRBV10-3 and TRBJ2-5; TRBD1 agrees at 9 bases. CDR3 sequence (DNA): TGTGCCATCAGTGAGTCCCGACAGGGGGGTGCAGAGACCCAGTACTTC. It yields the protein CAISESRQGGAETQYF.